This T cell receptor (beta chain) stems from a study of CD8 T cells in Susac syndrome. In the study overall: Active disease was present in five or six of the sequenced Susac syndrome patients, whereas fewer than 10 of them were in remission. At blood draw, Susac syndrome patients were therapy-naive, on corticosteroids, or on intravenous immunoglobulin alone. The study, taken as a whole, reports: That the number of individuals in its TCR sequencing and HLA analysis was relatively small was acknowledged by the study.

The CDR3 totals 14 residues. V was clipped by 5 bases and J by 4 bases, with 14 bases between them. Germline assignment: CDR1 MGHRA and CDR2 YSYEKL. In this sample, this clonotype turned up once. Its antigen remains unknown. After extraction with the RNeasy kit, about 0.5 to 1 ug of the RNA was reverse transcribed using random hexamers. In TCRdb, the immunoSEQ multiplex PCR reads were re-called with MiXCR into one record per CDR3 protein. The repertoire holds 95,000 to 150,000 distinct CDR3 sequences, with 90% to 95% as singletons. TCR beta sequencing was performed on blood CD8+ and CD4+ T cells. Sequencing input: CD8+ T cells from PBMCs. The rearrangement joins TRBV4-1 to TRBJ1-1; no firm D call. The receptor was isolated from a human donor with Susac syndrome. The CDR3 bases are TGCGCCAGCAGCTTAGGACTGAGGAGCACTGAAGCTTTCTTT. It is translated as CASSLGLRSTEAFF.